The entry below describes one TCR beta chain. This sample is part of a study of T cell changes during pregnancy in multiple sclerosis. Some clones are missing from TCRdb's copy, which holds only in-frame ones; the method was immunoSEQ multiplex PCR. The top ten clones hold about 1.2% of a sample with tens of thousands of clones, more than 85% of them seen once. With V trimmed by 1 base and J by 5 bases, 7 bases remained unmatched. The CDR3 runs 16 residues. CDR1 and CDR2 (germline): SGHVS, FNYEAQ. The chain combines TRBV7-6 with TRBJ2-5; the match to TRBD2 covers 10 bases. The sequence was obtained from a female donor in good health, enrolled as a control in a pregnancy study. Sequencing was performed on peripheral blood, taken after pregnancy. The CDR3 nucleotides are TGTGCCAGCAGCTTAGGAGCGGGAGGGCCAGGGGAGACCCAGTACTTC. This sequence encodes CASSLGAGGPGETQYF.